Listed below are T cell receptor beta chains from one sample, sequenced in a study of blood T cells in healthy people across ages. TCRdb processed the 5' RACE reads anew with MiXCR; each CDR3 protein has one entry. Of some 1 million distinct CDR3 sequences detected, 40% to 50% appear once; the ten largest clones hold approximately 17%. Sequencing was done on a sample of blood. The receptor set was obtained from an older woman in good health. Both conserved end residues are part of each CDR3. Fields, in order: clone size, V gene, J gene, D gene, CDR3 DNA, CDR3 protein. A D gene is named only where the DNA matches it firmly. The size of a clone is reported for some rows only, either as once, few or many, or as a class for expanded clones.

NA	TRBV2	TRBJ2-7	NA	TGTGCCAGCAGTGACGAGTCGGGAGTGGACGAGCAGTACTTC	CASSDESGVDEQYF
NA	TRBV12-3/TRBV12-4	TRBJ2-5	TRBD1	TGTGCCAGCAGTATGGACAGGGGAGAGACCCAGTACTTC	CASSMDRGETQYF
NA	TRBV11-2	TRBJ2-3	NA	TGTGCCAGCAGCTTAGTGGGGTACACAGATACGCAGTATTTT	CASSLVGYTDTQYF
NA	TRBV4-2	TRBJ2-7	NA	TGTGCCAGCAGCCCCAGGCGGGCCGGAGGGGACGAGCAGTACTTC	CASSPRRAGGDEQYF
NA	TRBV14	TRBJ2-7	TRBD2	TGTGCCAGCAGCCGTTCCGGGGGGAGTAGGTACGAGCAGTACTTC	CASSRSGGSRYEQYF
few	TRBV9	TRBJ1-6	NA	TGTGCCAGCAGCGTAGCAGGAGCGACCCGTGGCAATTCACCCCTCCACTTT	CASSVAGATRGNSPLHF
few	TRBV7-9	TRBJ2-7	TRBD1	TGTGCCAGCAGCTTGTCAAAGGGGGCTGCCTACGAGCAGTACTTC	CASSLSKGAAYEQYF
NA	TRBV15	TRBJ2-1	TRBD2	TGTGCCACCAGCAGAGGATTAGCGGGGAAATACAATGAGCAGTTCTTC	CATSRGLAGKYNEQFF
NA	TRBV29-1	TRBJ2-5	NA	TGCAGCGTTGGGACAGTCCAAGAGACCCAGTACTTC	CSVGTVQETQYF
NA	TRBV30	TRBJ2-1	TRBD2	TGTGCCGGGAGTGGGACTAGCGGGAGGGGTAATGAGCAGTTCTTC	CAGSGTSGRGNEQFF
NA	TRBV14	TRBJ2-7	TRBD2	TGTGCCAGCAGCCAGGAGGCTTGGCGGCTAGCGGGGAGCTCCTACGAGCAGTACTTC	CASSQEAWRLAGSSYEQYF
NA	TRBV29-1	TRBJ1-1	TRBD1	TGCAGCGGCCGACAGGGGGCGAACACTGAAGCTTTCTTT	CSGRQGANTEAFF
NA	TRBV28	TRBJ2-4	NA	TGTGCCAGCAGTTTCTCGGGAGCTCTAGCCAAAAACATTCAGTACTTC	CASSFSGALAKNIQYF
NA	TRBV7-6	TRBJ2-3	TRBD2	TGTGCCAGCAGCCAGACTAGCGGGAGGCCCACAGATACGCAGTATTTT	CASSQTSGRPTDTQYF
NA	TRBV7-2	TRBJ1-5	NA	TGTGCCAGCGGAAATCAACAGGGACGCAATCAGCCCCAGCATTTT	CASGNQQGRNQPQHF
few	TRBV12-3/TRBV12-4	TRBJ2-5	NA	TGTGCCAGCAGTCCATTGGACAGCCTAGATGGGGAGCAGTACTTC	CASSPLDSLDGEQYF
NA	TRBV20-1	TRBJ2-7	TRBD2	TGCAGATGGTCGGGGGGAGGGCTTAGCGAGCAGTACTTC	CRWSGGGLSEQYF
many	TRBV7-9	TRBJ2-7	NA	TGTGCCAGCAGCTTAGTGGGTGACGAGCAGTACTTC	CASSLVGDEQYF
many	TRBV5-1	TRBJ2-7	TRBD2	TGCGCCAGCAGCGGGACTAACGAGCAGTACTTC	CASSGTNEQYF
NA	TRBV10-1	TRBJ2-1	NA	TGCGCCAGCAGTGAGTTACAGGGTTCCAATGAGCAGTTCTTC	CASSELQGSNEQFF
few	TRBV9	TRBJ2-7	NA	TGTGCCAGCAGCGTAGGGACGGTAGGGTACGAGCAGTACTTC	CASSVGTVGYEQYF
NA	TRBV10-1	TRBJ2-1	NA	TGCGCCAGCAGTGGCGGGGTCGGGGGTGGGCAGTTCTTC	CASSGGVGGGQFF
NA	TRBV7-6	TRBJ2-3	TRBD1	TGTGCCAGCAGCTTAGCGATCCCGGGACAGGGCACAGATACGCAGTATTTT	CASSLAIPGQGTDTQYF
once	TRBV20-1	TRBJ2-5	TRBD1	TGCAGTGCTAGAGAGGGTAGACAGGGGGAGACCCAGTACTTC	CSAREGRQGETQYF
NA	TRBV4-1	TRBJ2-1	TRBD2	TGCGCCAGCAGCCTACTAGTAGCGGGAGTTTCCTACAATGAGCGGTTCTTC	CASSLLVAGVSYNERFF
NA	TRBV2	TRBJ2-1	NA	TGTGCCAGCAGTGAACTGGGCGGCTCCAGCTCCTACAATGAGCAGTTCTTC	CASSELGGSSSYNEQFF
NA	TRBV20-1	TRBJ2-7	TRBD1	TGCAGTGCTAAGAGGACAGGGGTCTCCTACGAGCAGTACTTC	CSAKRTGVSYEQYF
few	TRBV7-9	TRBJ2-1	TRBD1	TGTGCCAGCAGCTTAAAGGACAGGGGTCCTTTACCCTACAATGAGCAGTTCTTC	CASSLKDRGPLPYNEQFF
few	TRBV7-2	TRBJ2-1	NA	TGTGCCAGCAGCTCCAGGGTGTTGGGGTACAATGAGCAGTTCTTC	CASSSRVLGYNEQFF
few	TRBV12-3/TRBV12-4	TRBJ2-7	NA	TGTGCCAGCACTTTAGAGGGGTCCCCCTACGAGCAGTACTTC	CASTLEGSPYEQYF
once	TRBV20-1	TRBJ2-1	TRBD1	TGCAGTGCTATGGACAGGGGGCGAAAACTAAATCCTTACAATAAGCAGTTCTTC	CSAMDRGRKLNPYNKQFF
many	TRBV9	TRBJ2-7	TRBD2	TGTGCCAGCAGCCGGGGGGGTTACGAGCAGTACTTC	CASSRGGYEQYF
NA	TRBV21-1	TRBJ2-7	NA	TGTGCCAGCAGCAAAGTCCCGGCTAGCGCTACCTACGAGCAGTACTTC	CASSKVPASATYEQYF
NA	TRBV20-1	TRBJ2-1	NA	TGCAGTGCTAGTGTGGTCCGTGGGGGAGCCTACAATGAGCAGTTCTTC	CSASVVRGGAYNEQFF
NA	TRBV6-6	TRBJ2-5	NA	TGTGCCAGCAGTTACGGACCGGCGGGAGAGACCCAGTACTTC	CASSYGPAGETQYF
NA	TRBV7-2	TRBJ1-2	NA	TGTGCCAGCAGCCTCTCCGGACAGATTAACTATGGCTACACCTTC	CASSLSGQINYGYTF
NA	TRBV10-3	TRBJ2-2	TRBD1	TGTGCCATCAACTCGGGACAGGCTTCGAACACCGGGGAGCTGTTTTTT	CAINSGQASNTGELFF
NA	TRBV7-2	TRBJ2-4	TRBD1	TGTGCCAACAGCCAAGGGGGCCTTTCGTGGACCAAAAACATTCAGTACTTC	CANSQGGLSWTKNIQYF